These 27 T cell receptor beta chains were sequenced from one sample in a study of technical replicates of blood from a few donors. Only in-frame clones appear in the TCRdb table, and some are missing; sequencing was by immunoSEQ multiplex PCR. The sample contains 80,000 to 95,000 clones, approximately 95% of which appear only once. Sequenced input: T cells isolated from PBMCs. The receptors were gathered from a human donor in good health.

This clone was seen a few times. The V call is TRBV5-1, the J call TRBJ1-2; weak D call: TRBD1 (6 bases). Per the germline V gene, CDR1 is SGHRS and CDR2 is YFSETQ. Trimming removed 3 bases from V and 1 base from J, with 13 bases in between. The CDR3 is made up of 15 amino acids. The CDR3 here is CASSWGQPLNYGYTF. The DNA for the CDR3 is TGCGCCAGCAGCTGGGGACAACCCCTTAACTATGGCTACACCTTC.

The chain carries TRBV25-1 and TRBJ1-5; TRBD1 might be the D (5 bases). The CDR3 length is 14 residues. The germline V gene encodes CDR1 MGHDK and CDR2 SYGVNS. Trimming stripped 7 bases from V and 6 bases from J, with 16 bases between. CDR3 nucleotides: TGTGCCAGCAAGGGGAGGGGAGGAAGTCAGCCCCAGCATTTT. The encoded protein is CASKGRGGSQPQHF.

This chain connects TRBV19 to TRBJ2-3; D is unclear. The V gene lost 6 bases and the J gene lost 2 bases, with 3 bases spanning the gap. The CDR3 runs to 11 residues. Germline CDR1 reads LNHDA; CDR2 reads SQIVND (reference sequence). Here the CDR3 reads CASSFTDTQYF. For the CDR3, the DNA is TGTGCCAGTAGCTTCACAGATACGCAGTATTTT.

The rearrangement links TRBV30 to TRBJ1-1, with 10 bases fitting TRBD1. J lost 1 base, V lost 5 bases, and 4 bases had no gene match. This CDR3 has 14 residues. Germline CDR1 is GTSNPN and CDR2 is SVGIG (reference sequence). The DNA of the CDR3 is TGTGCCTGGGCCCGGGACAGGGGGAACACTGAAGCTTTCTTT. This sequence encodes CAWARDRGNTEAFF.

This chain links TRBV4-2 with TRBJ2-1; 8 bases are shared with TRBD2. V shed 1 base, J shed 4 bases, and the junction held 6 bases outside the gene matches. The germline V gene has CDR1 LGHNA and CDR2 YNFKEQ. The CDR3 runs to 16 residues. This CDR3 is CASSQASGSEYNEQFF. Here the CDR3 DNA reads TGTGCCAGCAGCCAAGCCAGCGGGAGTGAATACAATGAGCAGTTCTTC.

This sequence joins TRBV11-3 and TRBJ2-7, with 8 bases that match TRBD2. Trimming removed 5 bases from V and 2 bases from J; junction bases left unmatched: 11. Germline V gene lookup returns CDR1 SGHNT and CDR2 YENEEA. The length of the CDR3 is 16 residues. CDR3 loop: CASSPGGDNLPYEQYF. The CDR3 bases are TGTGCCAGCAGCCCCGGGGGGGACAATCTCCCCTACGAGCAGTACTTC.

This sequence joins TRBV5-1 and TRBJ1-2; no definite D call. Germline-derived CDR1 and CDR2 are SGHRS and YFSETQ. The V and J ends lost 0 bases and 4 bases respectively, with 13 bases between them. This CDR3 comprises 15 residues. CDR3 sequence reads: CASSLEGGLSYGYTF. The CDR3 DNA sequence: TGCGCCAGCAGCTTGGAGGGAGGGTTAAGCTATGGCTACACCTTC.

The chain carries TRBV9 and TRBJ2-1; 10 bases line up with TRBD2. V trimming: 4 bases; J trimming: 5 bases; junction bases outside the gene matches: 6. This CDR3 spans 15 amino acids. Per the germline V gene, CDR1 is SGDLS and CDR2 is YYNGEE. The CDR3 DNA reads as TGTGCCAGCAGCTTCAGCGGGAGGGCGGACAATGAGCAGTTCTTC. Amino acids: CASSFSGRADNEQFF.

The chain uses TRBV4-3 and TRBJ2-5, with 8 nucleotides matching TRBD2. The germline V gene encodes CDR1 LGHNA and CDR2 YSLEER. The V segment lost 3 bases and the J segment 3 bases; nucleotides outside the gene matches: 9. The CDR3 covers 16 residues. This chain's CDR3 is CASSQRGLDLKETQYF. CDR3 nucleotide sequence: TGCGCCAGCAGCCAGAGGGGACTAGATTTAAAAGAGACCCAGTACTTC.

The chain is built from TRBV27 and TRBJ1-2, with 7 bases that match TRBD1. Germline assignment: CDR1 MNHEY and CDR2 SMNVEV (reference sequence). V lost 6 bases, J lost 3 bases, and 7 bases stayed unmatched. This CDR3 has 14 residues. CDR3 amino acids: CASRAQGQDYGYTF. The CDR3 DNA is TGTGCCAGCAGGGCACAGGGGCAGGACTATGGCTACACCTTC.

In DNA form, the CDR3 reads TGTGCCAGCAGCAAAGAGGACACGGACTACGAGCAGTACTTC. Its translation is CASSKEDTDYEQYF. The chain has TRBV21-1 and TRBJ2-7; whether TRBD1, the table's D call, matches the DNA was not checked. TRBV21-1 is a pseudogene. The CDR3 spans 14 residues.

This clone was seen only once. The rearrangement joins TRBV6-5 to TRBJ2-7; a weak D match, TRBD1 (6 bases). This CDR3 is 12 amino acids long. V lost 4 bases and J lost 6, with 10 bases in between. Looked up from germline, CDR1 is MNHEY and CDR2 is SVGAGI. The CDR3 reads CASSLQGTEQYF. The CDR3 DNA follows: TGTGCCAGCAGTTTACAGGGTACCGAGCAGTACTTC.

The genes are TRBV11-2 and TRBJ2-1, with 9 nucleotides matching TRBD2. Germline assignment: CDR1 SGHAT and CDR2 FQNNGV. This CDR3 contains 15 residues. Trimming cost V 5 bases and J 9 bases; bases outside gene matches: 11. As DNA, the CDR3 is TGTGCCAGCAGCACCCGCGGCGGGAGGGTCGGTGAGCAGTTCTTC. As protein: CASSTRGGRVGEQFF.

This clone was counted once. V is TRBV2 and J is TRBJ2-1; perhaps TRBD1 as D (6 bases). This CDR3 comprises 13 residues. CDR1 is SNHLY and CDR2 is FYNNEI in the germline V gene. Trimming took 2 bases from V and 9 from J, leaving 11 bases between them. CDR3 loop: CASSEWGLLEQFF. In DNA form, the CDR3 reads TGTGCCAGCAGTGAATGGGGGCTGCTTGAGCAGTTCTTC.

Here the CDR3 DNA reads TGTGCCAGCAGCTGGACTCCGACCTACGAGCAGTACTTC. This translates into CASSWTPTYEQYF. V usage is TRBV5-5 and J usage is TRBJ2-7; perhaps TRBD2 as D (5 bases). This CDR3 is built from 13 residues. V lost 3 bases, J lost 2 bases, and 9 bases lay in between. Germline V gives CDR1 SGHKS, CDR2 YYEKEE (reference sequence).

The V call is TRBV7-3, the J call TRBJ2-1, with 9 bases lining up with TRBD2. V was clipped by 3 bases and J by 8 bases; unmatched bases: 8. CDR1 and CDR2 from the germline V gene are SGHTA and FQGTGA. This CDR3 has 15 residues. The CDR3 sequence: CASSLGGRALDEQFF. The CDR3 nucleotides read TGTGCCAGCAGCTTGGGCGGGAGGGCCTTGGATGAGCAGTTCTTC.

The chain is built from TRBV29-1 and TRBJ2-2, with unresolved D. The germline CDR1 and CDR2 sequences are SQVTM and ANQGSEA. The ends were cut back, 1 base at V and 5 bases at J, with 8 bases in the middle. This CDR3 has 13 residues. The CDR3 DNA sequence: TGCAGCGTTGAAGGTTTGAGGACCGGGGAGCTGTTTTTT. It translates to CSVEGLRTGELFF.

V and J are TRBV11-2 and TRBJ1-2; 9 positions agree with TRBD1. The CDR3 spans 16 residues. CDR1 is SGHAT and CDR2 is FQNNGV in the germline V gene. V trimming: 0 bases; J trimming: 5 bases; junction bases outside the gene matches: 7. The CDR3 sequence is CASSLDLDRGEYGYTF. In nucleotides, the CDR3 is TGTGCCAGCAGCTTAGATCTGGACAGGGGAGAGTATGGCTACACCTTC.

This chain joins TRBV9 and TRBJ1-2, with 12 bases matching TRBD1. The germline V gene has CDR1 SGDLS and CDR2 YYNGEE. This CDR3 is built from 17 residues. The J segment lost 3 bases and the V segment lost 0 bases, leaving 6 bases of the junction unmatched. CDR3: CASSVGDRGPGYYGYTF. CDR3 nucleotides: TGTGCCAGCAGCGTAGGGGACAGGGGGCCGGGGTACTATGGCTACACCTTC.

The genes are TRBV19 and TRBJ2-1; TRBD1 agrees at 7 bases. The CDR3 length is 15 residues. In germline, CDR1 is LNHDA, CDR2 SQIVND (reference sequence). The V gene end was trimmed by 5 bases and the J gene end by 7 bases; junction bases not matched to a gene: 11. The CDR3 DNA follows: TGTGCCAGTAGTGCAGACAGGGAAACTGGGAATGAGCAGTTCTTC. Translation: CASSADRETGNEQFF.

As for this clone: The same CDR3 also results from other DNA sequences found in this sample. This chain joins TRBV2 and TRBJ2-5; 8 bases agree with TRBD1. The V and J ends lost 5 bases and 2 bases, in that order; junction bases with no gene match: 10. The germline V gene has CDR1 SNHLY and CDR2 FYNNEI. This CDR3 is 16 amino acids long. The CDR3 loop is CASSLVGQGAQETQYF. CDR3 DNA sequence: TGTGCCAGCAGTCTAGTCGGACAGGGAGCTCAAGAGACCCAGTACTTC.

V and J are TRBV19 and TRBJ2-5, with 7 bases matching TRBD1. The trim removed 7 bases at V and 2 bases at J, leaving 4 bases unmatched. Germline CDR1 reads LNHDA; CDR2 reads SQIVND (reference sequence). The CDR3 runs to 13 residues. Here the CDR3 reads CASTATGQETQYF. CDR3 sequence (DNA): TGTGCCAGTACCGCGACAGGGCAAGAGACCCAGTACTTC.

The count of this clone is one. The rearrangement joins TRBV15 to TRBJ2-5; TRBD2 agrees at 11 bases. The ends lost 1 base at V and 5 bases at J; junction bases unmatched: 15. Germline CDR1 reads LNHNV; CDR2 reads YYDKDF (reference sequence). The CDR3 spans 19 residues. In DNA form, the CDR3 reads TGTGCCACCAGCAGAGTGGTAGGGCCTAGCGGGAGGAGCGGGGAGACCCAGTACTTC. Residues: CATSRVVGPSGRSGETQYF.

This sequence joins TRBV21-1 and TRBJ2-7; the table's D call, TRBD2, has no DNA check behind it. TRBV21-1 is flagged as a pseudogene. The CDR3 covers 12 residues. CDR3 bases: TGTGCCAGCAGGGAGGGGACCTACGAGCAGTACTTC. Translating gives CASREGTYEQYF.

The chain combines TRBV28 with TRBJ2-7, with D uncertain. The CDR3 is made up of 12 amino acids. V was clipped by 3 bases and J by 3 bases, with 6 bases between them. CDR1 and CDR2 from the germline V gene are MDHEN and SYDVKM. Here the CDR3 DNA reads TGTGCCAGCAGTTTTTTCGGCTACGAGCAGTACTTC. Its protein is CASSFFGYEQYF.

The chain uses TRBV27 and TRBJ1-1; D not resolved. V was cut by 5 bases and J by 1 base, with 11 bases left in between. In germline, CDR1 is MNHEY, CDR2 SMNVEV (reference sequence). The CDR3 consists of 14 residues. CDR3 in DNA: TGTGCCAGCAGTCTCGCCGGTGGGAACACTGAAGCTTTCTTT. Its translation: CASSLAGGNTEAFF.

As to this clone: Germline and junction disagree at one end, which may indicate a read error. The chain recombines TRBV6-6 with TRBJ2-3; D is possibly TRBD2 (6 bases). The CDR3 contains 13 residues. The V gene's germline CDR1 is MNHNY and CDR2 SVGAGI (reference sequence). The CDR3 reads CASRPTSIDTQYF. The CDR3 DNA follows: TGTGCCAGCAGACCTACTAGCATAGATACGCAGTATTTT.